This T cell receptor beta chain was recovered during a study of siplizumab effects on memory and regulatory T cells. Notes on the study in general: Naive T cells apparently outstripped memory cells in diversity and seemed major alloresponse contributors. Proliferating Tregs' suppressive function in siplizumab cultures went unconfirmed. Alloreactive sequences that could be traced to unstimulated CD4+ memory cells showed a significant reduction under siplizumab.

CDR1 and CDR2 from the germline V gene are SGHRS and YFSETQ. This CDR3 has 14 amino acids. Trimming took off 0 bases at V and 2 bases at J, with 3 bases between the two ends. Concerning this clone itself: Its antigen is currently unknown.

Assayed TCR templates numbered about 10^5 for each sample. Clones were sequenced by immunoSEQ multiplex PCR, and TCRdb holds only the in-frame ones, with some missing. Of fewer than 100,000 clones in the sample, nearly 95% were seen once. V and J are TRBV5-1 and TRBJ2-6; no firm D call. The specimen was non-Treg CD4+ T cells sorted from blood. This clonotype was obtained from a human donor in good health. CDR3 DNA sequence: TGCGCCAGCAGCTTGGTGACTGGGGCCAACGTCCTGACTTTC. It specifies CASSLVTGANVLTF. Together with reference TRBV5-1 and TRBJ2-6, the CDR3 gives the full variable domain: KAGVTQTPRYLIKTRGQQVTLSCSPISGHRSVSWYQQTPGQGLQFLFEYFSETQRNKGNFPGRFSGRQFSNSRSEMNVSTLELGDSALYLCASSLVTGANVLTFGAGSRLTVL.